These T cell receptor beta chains were read from a single sample in a study of T cells in Graves' hyperthyroidism and ophthalmopathy. TCRdb re-derived calls from the multiplex PCR reads in MiXCR, one entry per CDR3 protein. The data show some 510,000 distinct CDR3 sequences, less than 25% seen once. The specimen was blood. The source of these receptors is a man younger than 30 with Graves' hyperthyroidism. Both conserved end residues are part of each CDR3. Each record gives: V gene, CDR3 length, J gene, clone size, D gene, CDR3 protein, CDR3 DNA. A D gene is named only where the DNA matches it firmly. A clone size is listed for some rows: how often the clone was seen (once, few, many), or a class if it is expanded.

TRBV24-1,15,TRBJ2-7,many,.,CATSDPGTGSYEQYF,TGTGCCACCAGTGACCCCGGGACTGGATCCTACGAGCAGTACTTC
TRBV14,16,TRBJ2-7,few,.,CASSQGWVGSSYEQYF,TGTGCCAGCAGCCAAGGGTGGGTAGGAAGCTCCTACGAGCAGTACTTC
TRBV12-3/TRBV12-4,11,TRBJ2-2,.,.,CAISFYGELFF,TGTGCCATCAGTTTTTACGGGGAGCTGTTTTTT
TRBV12-3/TRBV12-4,12,TRBJ1-5,.,.,CASSKSDQPQHF,TGTGCCAGCAGTAAGTCGGATCAGCCCCAGCATTTT
TRBV19,14,TRBJ1-2,many,.,CASSIDWTVSGYTF,TGTGCCAGTAGTATAGATTGGACAGTGAGCGGCTACACCTTC
TRBV6-5,16,TRBJ2-3,.,TRBD2,CASSYSRAGGSDTQYF,TGTGCCAGCAGTTACTCGAGGGCGGGGGGGTCAGATACGCAGTATTTT
TRBV20-1,13,TRBJ2-5,.,TRBD2,CSAPTVGGKTQYF,TGCAGTGCCCCCACTGTGGGGGGGAAGACCCAGTACTTC
TRBV3-1,12,TRBJ1-2,few,TRBD1,CASSIRDSGYTF,TGTGCCAGCAGCATCCGGGACAGCGGCTACACCTTC
TRBV7-2,14,TRBJ2-7,once,.,CASSRGYPAYEQYF,TGTGCCAGCAGCCGGGGCTACCCCGCCTACGAGCAGTACTTC
TRBV6-2/TRBV6-3,16,TRBJ2-5,many,.,CASSYSRGGTQETQYF,TGTGCCAGCAGTTACTCACGTGGAGGGACCCAAGAGACCCAGTACTTC
TRBV20-1,15,TRBJ2-7,many,.,CSARDLGGTPYEQYF,TGCAGTGCTAGAGATCTGGGCGGGACCCCCTACGAGCAGTACTTC
TRBV5-1,13,TRBJ1-2,few,.,CASSLRPGDGYTF,TGCGCCAGCAGCTTGCGTCCAGGGGACGGCTACACCTTC
TRBV6-1,14,TRBJ2-7,many,.,CASSGRTSSYEQYF,TGTGCCAGCAGTGGACGGACAAGCTCCTACGAGCAGTACTTC
TRBV12-3/TRBV12-4,15,TRBJ1-1,many,TRBD1,CASSARDRDLGEAFF,TGTGCCAGCAGTGCTCGGGACAGGGATCTTGGTGAAGCTTTCTTT
TRBV27,12,TRBJ1-5,many,.,CASGDRGQPQHF,TGTGCCAGCGGCGACAGAGGTCAGCCCCAGCATTTT
TRBV7-3,16,TRBJ1-5,many,.,CASSLMGRPSNQPQHF,TGTGCCAGCAGCTTAATGGGTAGACCTAGCAATCAGCCCCAGCATTTT
TRBV6-1,13,TRBJ2-7,.,TRBD2,CATWTSVGYEQYF,TGTGCCACCTGGACTAGCGTGGGGTACGAGCAGTACTTC
TRBV6-1,14,TRBJ1-5,many,.,CASGQGIRYQPQHF,TGTGCCAGCGGTCAGGGGATTAGGTATCAGCCCCAGCATTTT
TRBV12-3/TRBV12-4,15,TRBJ1-2,.,.,CASSSSSAGQRGYTF,TGTGCCAGCAGTTCGTCCTCCGCGGGGCAGAGGGGCTACACCTTC
TRBV24-1,16,TRBJ1-5,many,TRBD1,CATSDPGQGGNQPQHF,TGTGCCACCAGTGACCCCGGACAGGGCGGCAATCAGCCCCAGCATTTT
TRBV20-1,13,TRBJ2-7,many,.,CSARDRGKDEQYF,TGCAGTGCTAGAGATCGGGGTAAGGACGAGCAGTACTTC
TRBV28,14,TRBJ1-1,.,.,CASSLSLLVTEAFF,TGTGCCAGCAGTTTAAGCCTACTAGTCACTGAAGCTTTCTTT
TRBV6-1,14,TRBJ2-7,many,.,CASSETDRIYEQYF,TGTGCCAGCAGTGAAACCGACAGAATCTACGAGCAGTACTTC
TRBV12-3/TRBV12-4,12,TRBJ2-5,.,.,CASSPERETQYF,TGTGCCAGCAGCCCGGAAAGGGAGACCCAGTACTTC
TRBV6-7,18,TRBJ1-2,.,TRBD1,CASRETRDRESRRSGYTF,TGTGCCAGCAGAGAGACCCGGGACAGGGAGTCAAGACGGAGTGGCTACACCTTC
TRBV9,13,TRBJ2-4,few,.,CASSVERSGQQYF,TGTGCCAGCAGCGTAGAGAGGTCAGGCCAACAGTACTTC